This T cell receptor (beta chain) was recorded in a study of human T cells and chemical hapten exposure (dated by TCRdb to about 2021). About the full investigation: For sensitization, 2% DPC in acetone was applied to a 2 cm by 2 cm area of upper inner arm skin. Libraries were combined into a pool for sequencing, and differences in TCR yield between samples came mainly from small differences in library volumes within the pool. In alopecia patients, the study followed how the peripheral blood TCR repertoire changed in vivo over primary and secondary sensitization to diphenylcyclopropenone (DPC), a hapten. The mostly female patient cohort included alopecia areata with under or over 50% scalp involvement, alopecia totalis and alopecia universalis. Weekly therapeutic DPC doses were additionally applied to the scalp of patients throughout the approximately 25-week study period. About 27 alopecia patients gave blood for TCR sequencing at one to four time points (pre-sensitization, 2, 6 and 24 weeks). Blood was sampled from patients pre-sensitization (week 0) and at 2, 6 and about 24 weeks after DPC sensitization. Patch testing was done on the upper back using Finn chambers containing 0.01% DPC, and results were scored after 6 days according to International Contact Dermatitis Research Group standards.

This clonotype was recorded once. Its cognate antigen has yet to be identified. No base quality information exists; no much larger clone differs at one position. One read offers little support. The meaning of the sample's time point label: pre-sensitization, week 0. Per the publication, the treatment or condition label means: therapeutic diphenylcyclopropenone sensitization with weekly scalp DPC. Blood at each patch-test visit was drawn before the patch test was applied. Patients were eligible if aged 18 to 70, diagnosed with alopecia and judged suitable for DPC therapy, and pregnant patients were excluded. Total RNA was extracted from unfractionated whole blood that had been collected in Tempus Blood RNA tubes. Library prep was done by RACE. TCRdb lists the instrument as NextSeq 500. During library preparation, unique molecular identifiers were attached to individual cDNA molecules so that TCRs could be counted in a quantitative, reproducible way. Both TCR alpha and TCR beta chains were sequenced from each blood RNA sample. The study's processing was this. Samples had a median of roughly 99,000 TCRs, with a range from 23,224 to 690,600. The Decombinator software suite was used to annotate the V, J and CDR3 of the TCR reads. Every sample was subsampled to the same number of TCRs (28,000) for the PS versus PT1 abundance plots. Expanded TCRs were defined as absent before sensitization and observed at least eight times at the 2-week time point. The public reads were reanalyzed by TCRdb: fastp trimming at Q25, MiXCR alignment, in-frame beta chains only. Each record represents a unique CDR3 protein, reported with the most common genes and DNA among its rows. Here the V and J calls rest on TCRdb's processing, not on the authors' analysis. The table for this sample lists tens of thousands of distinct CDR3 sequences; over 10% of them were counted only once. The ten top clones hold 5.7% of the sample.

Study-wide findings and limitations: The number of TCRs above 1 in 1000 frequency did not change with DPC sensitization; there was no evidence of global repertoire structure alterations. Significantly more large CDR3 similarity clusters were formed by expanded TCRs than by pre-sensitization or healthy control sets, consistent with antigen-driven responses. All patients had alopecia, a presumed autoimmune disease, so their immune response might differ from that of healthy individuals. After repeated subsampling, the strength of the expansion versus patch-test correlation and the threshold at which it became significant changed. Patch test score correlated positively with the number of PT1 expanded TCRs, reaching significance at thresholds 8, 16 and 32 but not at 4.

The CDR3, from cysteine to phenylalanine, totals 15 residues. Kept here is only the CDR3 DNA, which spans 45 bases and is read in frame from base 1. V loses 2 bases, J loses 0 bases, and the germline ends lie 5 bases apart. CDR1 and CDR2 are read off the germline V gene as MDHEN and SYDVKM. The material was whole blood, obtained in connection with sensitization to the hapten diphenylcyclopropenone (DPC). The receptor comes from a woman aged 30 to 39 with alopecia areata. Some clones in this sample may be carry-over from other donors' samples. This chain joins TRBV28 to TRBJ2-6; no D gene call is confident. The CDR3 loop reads CASSLMTSGANVLTF. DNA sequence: TGTGCCAGCAGTTTAATGACCTCTGGGGCCAACGTCCTGACTTTC.